Presented here are 18 T cell receptor beta chains from one specimen sequenced in a study of shared clonotypes between healthy human individuals. Data came from immunoSEQ multiplex PCR; TCRdb stores just in-frame clones and leaves some out. The sample consists of about 2.4 million clones, more than 85% of them appearing once. What was sequenced was naive CD4+ T cells from PBMCs. Subset reported: CD45RA+ positively selected. These receptors all come from a man aged 18-30 years in good health. Some clones in this sample may be carry-over from other donors' samples.

As for this clone: In the same sample, other DNA sequences code for this CDR3. The J gene is TRBJ2-5, the V gene TRBV28; D not certain. Germline V gene lookup returns CDR1 MDHEN and CDR2 SYDVKM. Trimming removed 6 bases at V and 5 bases at J, with 10 bases between. CDR3 length equals 12 residues. CDR3 in amino acids: CASSSPQETQYF. The CDR3 DNA reads as TGTGCCAGCAGCTCTCCCCAGGAGACCCAGTACTTC.

The chain joins TRBV28 to TRBJ1-1, with TRBD1 matching 7 bases. The V gene's germline CDR1 is MDHEN and CDR2 SYDVKM. V was pared by 1 base and J by 12 bases, with 11 bases of the junction left unmatched. The CDR3 is made up of 14 amino acids. The CDR3 loop is CASSLLAGGGETFF. Here the CDR3 DNA reads TGTGCCAGCAGTTTATTGGCAGGGGGAGGGGAAACTTTCTTT.

The genes are TRBV5-8 and TRBJ1-2, with D possibly matching TRBD1 (5 bases). The CDR3 sequence is 14 residues long. V gave up 0 bases and J gave up 7 bases, with 13 bases separating them. Looked up from germline, CDR1 is SGHTS and CDR2 is YDEGEE. This chain's CDR3 is CASSLVSGPSGYTF. CDR3 nucleotides: TGTGCCAGCAGCTTGGTATCAGGGCCATCTGGCTACACCTTC. The whole variable domain, filled in from reference TRBV5-8 and TRBJ1-2, reads EAGVTQSPTHLIKTRGQQATLRCSPISGHTSVYWYQQALGLGLQFLLWYDEGEERNRGNFPPRFSGRQFPNYSSELNVNALELEDSALYLCASSLVSGPSGYTFGSGTRLTVV.

The rearrangement joins TRBV28 to TRBJ2-7; D gene ambiguous. The germline CDR1 and CDR2 sequences are MDHEN and SYDVKM. The V end lost 4 bases, the J end lost 7 bases, and 8 bases lay between the germline ends. This CDR3 is built from 11 residues. Here the CDR3 reads CASSYFGEQYF. Here the CDR3 DNA reads TGTGCCAGCAGTTATTTTGGGGAGCAGTACTTC.

The V gene is TRBV7-9, the J gene TRBJ2-5; maybe TRBD1 (6 bases). The tail of the sequence fits TRBJ2-7 better, so the J call may be wrong. The CDR3 runs 15 residues. Germline V gene data show CDR1 as SEHNR and CDR2 as FQNEAQ (reference sequence). The CDR3: CASSLNSDRSYEQYF. The CDR3 DNA reads TGTGCCAGCAGCTTAAACTCCGACAGGTCCTACGAGCAGTACTTC.

The rearrangement joins TRBV5-1 to TRBJ2-1; TRBD2 agrees at 14 bases. The CDR3 has 15 residues. Germline assignment: CDR1 SGHRS and CDR2 YFSETQ. The V segment lost 4 bases and the J segment 5 bases; nucleotides outside the gene matches: 2. CDR3 sequence reads: CASSQGLAGDNEQFF. CDR3 nucleotide sequence: TGCGCCAGCAGCCAGGGACTAGCGGGAGACAATGAGCAGTTCTTC.

CDR3 protein: CASSPTLNNEQFF. CDR3 nucleotide sequence: TGTGCCAGCAGCCCGACCTTAAACAATGAGCAGTTCTTC. The gene calls are TRBV7-3 and TRBJ2-1; the D is unclear. Germline CDR1 and CDR2: SGHTA and FQGTGA. V was clipped by 5 bases and J by 5 bases, with 10 bases between them. The CDR3 extends over 13 amino acids.

The chain employs TRBV5-6 and TRBJ2-7, with 10 positions matching TRBD1. Germline CDR1 and CDR2: SGHDT and YYEEEE. This CDR3 contains 15 residues. Losses at the gene ends were 4 bases for V and 6 bases for J; bases not matched to a gene: 10. CDR3 amino acids: CASSPGGQGSSEQYF. The CDR3 region has the DNA TGTGCCAGCAGCCCGGGGGGACAGGGGAGCAGCGAGCAGTACTTC.

This clone was picked up one time. The gene calls are TRBV29-1 and TRBJ2-3; TRBD2 matches 8 bases. This CDR3 is built from 14 residues. Germline CDR1 is SQVTM and CDR2 is ANQGSEA. The junction had 6 bases not matched to a gene; V was cut back by 4 bases and J by 3 bases. This chain's CDR3 is CSVGWGLGTDTQYF. CDR3 in DNA: TGCAGCGTTGGATGGGGACTAGGAACAGATACGCAGTATTTT.

The chain recombines TRBV7-2 with TRBJ2-7, with 8 bases that match TRBD2. There are 18 residues in the CDR3. V gave up 2 bases and J gave up 0 bases; unmatched junction bases: 12. Per germline, CDR1 SGHTA and CDR2 FQGNSA. The CDR3 loop is CASSLSASGRVNSYEQYF. CDR3 in DNA: TGTGCCAGCAGCTTATCGGCCAGCGGGAGAGTAAACTCCTACGAGCAGTACTTC. Based on the CDR3 plus reference TRBV7-2 and TRBJ2-7, the full variable domain is GAGVSQSPSNKVTEKGKDVELRCDPISGHTALYWYRQSLGQGLEFLIYFQGNSAPDKSGLPSDRFSAERTGGSVSTLTIQRTQQEDSAVYLCASSLSASGRVNSYEQYFGPGTRLTVT.

The J gene is TRBJ1-5, the V gene TRBV6-1, with D hard to call. Germline V CDR1 and CDR2: MNHNS, SASEGT. CDR3 length: 12 residues. V lost 6 bases, J lost 5 bases, and 8 bases lay in between. This chain's CDR3 is CASSQRHQPQHF. The CDR3, as DNA: TGTGCCAGCAGCCAAAGACATCAGCCCCAGCATTTT.

This clone was found once. This chain joins TRBV7-3 and TRBJ1-2; D is ambiguous. Germline V gene data show CDR1 as SGHTA and CDR2 as FQGTGA. Trimming took 4 bases from V and 4 from J, leaving 13 bases between them. The CDR3 is made up of 14 amino acids. The CDR3 coding sequence is TGTGCCAGCAGCTCTGGACCAACTAGCTATGGCTACACCTTC. Translating gives CASSSGPTSYGYTF.

The rearrangement joins TRBV5-4 to TRBJ2-2, with D perhaps matching TRBD2 (7 bases). Germline CDR1 is SGHNT and CDR2 is YYREEE (reference sequence). This CDR3 has 17 amino acids. The V end was cut by 2 bases, the J end by 8 bases, with 22 bases between. The CDR3 DNA follows: TGTGCCAGCAGCTTCCCCCAGGGGAGGGGTCTCCCTGGGGAGCTGTTTTTT. This translates into CASSFPQGRGLPGELFF.

This rearrangement joins TRBV6-5 to TRBJ1-5; maybe TRBD1 (5 bases). The CDR3 contains 14 residues. CDR1 is MNHEY and CDR2 is SVGAGI in the germline V gene. V was clipped by 8 bases and J by 1 base, with 12 bases between them. The CDR3 DNA follows: TGTGCCAGCCGGGGCGGCCCAAGCAATCAGCCCCAGCATTTT. Translating it yields CASRGGPSNQPQHF.

This clone was observed a single time. The chain links TRBV27 to TRBJ1-3; no clear D. Deletions cut 1 base from V and 4 bases from J, with 17 bases between. CDR3 length: 17 amino acids. CDR1 is MNHEY and CDR2 is SMNVEV in the germline V gene (reference sequence). DNA for the CDR3: TGTGCCAGCAGTTTATTGGCGGATCCACTCGGCGGAAACACCATATATTTT. Its translation: CASSLLADPLGGNTIYF.

The rearrangement joins TRBV7-8 to TRBJ2-1; TRBD1 agrees at 11 bases. The CDR3 sequence is 15 residues long. Trimming took 5 bases from V and 2 from J; bases not matched to a gene: 2. Germline V gene sequence: CDR1 SGHVS, CDR2 FQNEAQ. CDR3 protein: CASSEGQGAYNEQFF. CDR3 DNA: TGTGCCAGCAGCGAGGGACAGGGGGCCTACAATGAGCAGTTCTTC. Filled out from reference TRBV7-8 and TRBJ2-1, the complete variable domain reads GAGVSQSPRYKVAKRGQDVALRCDPISGHVSLFWYQQALGQGPEFLTYFQNEAQLDKSGLPSDRFFAERPEGSVSTLKIQRTQQEDSAVYLCASSEGQGAYNEQFFGPGTRLTVL.

As concerns this clone: The identical CDR3 is also encoded by other nucleotide sequences in the sample. The chain has TRBV29-1 and TRBJ2-5, with D uncertain. Deletions cut 7 bases from V and 1 base from J, with 10 bases between. CDR3 length: 12 amino acids. The germline V gene has CDR1 SQVTM and CDR2 ANQGSEA. This CDR3 is CSAGRAQETQYF. CDR3 nucleotide sequence: TGCAGCGCCGGACGGGCCCAAGAGACCCAGTACTTC.

This clone turned up a few times. The same CDR3 also results from other DNA sequences found in this sample. CDR3 amino acids: CASSLRGGTEAFF. The CDR3 DNA reads as TGTGCCAGCAGCTTAAGGGGGGGTACTGAAGCTTTCTTT. The V call is TRBV7-3, the J call TRBJ1-1; TRBD1 is a possible D gene (5 bases). The CDR3 has 13 amino acids. Germline V lookup: CDR1 SGHTA, CDR2 FQGTGA. V lost 1 base and J 5 bases, leaving 8 bases between the germline ends.